A selection of T cell receptor beta chains follows, all from one sample in a study of early T cells in non-severe SARS-CoV-2 infection. TCRdb reprocessed the 5' RACE reads with MiXCR, giving one entry per CDR3 protein. The sample has some 62,000 distinct CDR3 sequences; approximately 9.2% are singletons. The input for sequencing was whole blood, taken at baseline. These receptors were taken from an adult who was a healthcare worker with PCR-confirmed SARS-CoV-2 infection or an uninfected control (not recorded which). The CDR3 runs from the conserved cysteine through the conserved F or W. A D gene is named only where the DNA matches it firmly. Clone size is given for some rows only: seen once, a few or many times, or a class if the clone is expanded.

v_call	j_call	clone_size	d_call	cdr3_aa	cdr3_nt
TRBV7-9	TRBJ1-5	few	-	CASSPLTQPQHF	TGTGCCAGCAGCCCCCTGACTCAGCCCCAGCATTTT
TRBV12-3/TRBV12-4	TRBJ1-2	few	-	CASSLRGPGGYTF	TGTGCCAGCAGTCTACGGGGACCCGGTGGCTACACCTTC
TRBV4-2	TRBJ2-5	-	-	CASSQDYRQETQYF	TGTGCCAGCAGCCAAGATTACAGACAAGAGACCCAGTACTTC
TRBV20-1	TRBJ2-3	-	-	CSAGGGVSTDTQYF	TGCAGTGCAGGGGGCGGGGTTAGCACAGATACGCAGTATTTT
TRBV3-1	TRBJ2-1	few	-	CASSQDRASVSYNEQFF	TGTGCCAGCAGCCAAGATAGGGCTAGCGTCTCCTACAATGAGCAGTTCTTC
TRBV10-2	TRBJ2-5	medium-sized	TRBD1	CASSDIGDRGQETQYF	TGCGCCAGCAGTGATATAGGGGACAGGGGCCAAGAGACCCAGTACTTC
TRBV12-3/TRBV12-4	TRBJ2-3	-	TRBD2	CASSPPTSGSVMGQATDTQYF	TGTGCCAGCAGTCCGCCTACTAGCGGGAGTGTGATGGGCCAGGCCACAGATACGCAGTATTTT
TRBV7-2	TRBJ2-7	-	TRBD2	CASSLGLAGGSYEQYF	TGTGCCAGCAGCTTAGGATTAGCGGGAGGATCCTACGAGCAGTACTTC
TRBV7-9	TRBJ2-1	many	TRBD2	CASSVLAGGPYNEQFF	TGTGCCAGCAGCGTACTAGCGGGAGGGCCCTACAATGAGCAGTTCTTC
TRBV3-1	TRBJ1-6	few	-	CASSQRTDNSPLHF	TGTGCCAGCAGCCAAAGGACAGACAATTCACCCCTCCACTTT
TRBV7-2	TRBJ2-3	few	-	CASSLGGTNQDTQYF	TGTGCCAGCAGCTTAGGCGGGACGAACCAAGATACGCAGTATTTT
TRBV5-1	TRBJ1-1	many	TRBD1	CASSLTGGVSNTEAFF	TGCGCCAGCAGCTTGACAGGGGGCGTATCGAACACTGAAGCTTTCTTT
TRBV6-2/TRBV6-3	TRBJ1-1	many	-	CASSYSRNTEAFF	TGTGCCAGCAGTTACAGCCGGAACACTGAAGCTTTCTTT
TRBV6-2/TRBV6-3	TRBJ1-1	few	-	CASSYSKYRMNTEAFF	TGTGCCAGCAGTTACTCGAAGTATCGCATGAACACTGAAGCTTTCTTT
TRBV12-3/TRBV12-4	TRBJ2-3	many	-	CASSSRRAGLRIFQKGPDTQYF	TGTGCCAGCAGCTCAAGACGGGCGGGGTTACGAATTTTCCAAAAGGGCCCAGATACGCAGTATTTT
TRBV6-6	TRBJ2-7	many	-	CASSYLGTGRNEQYF	TGTGCCAGCAGTTACCTCGGGACGGGAAGGAACGAGCAGTACTTC